This T cell receptor (beta chain) comes out of a study of blood T cell repertoires in COVID-19. Overall study: In each case, the material was cDNA or gDNA derived from T cells, B-cell-depleted T cells, or PBMCs.

How the authors handled the data: The assay estimated nucleated cells by amplifying reference gene primers. Sequenced by immunoSEQ multiplex PCR; TCRdb stores in-frame clones only, minus some. Clonal size and the V and J genes are those of that table, whereas D and trimming came from the DNA. This sample has a few hundred thousand clones, with over 80% found just once. The age range of participants was about 18 to 90 years, with residence in about 25 US areas. Exposed study participants had met a COVID-19 case within 2 weeks before entry. The CDR3 extends over 14 amino acids. From germline, CDR1 is LNHNV and CDR2 YYDKDF (reference sequence). V lost 6 bases, J lost 4 bases, and 14 bases lay in between.

The source of this sequence is a woman aged 40 to 50 who had been exposed to COVID-19. This chain connects TRBV15 to TRBJ2-3, with D perhaps matching TRBD2 (6 bases). The specimen was PBMCs or T cells enriched from blood (not recorded which). This CDR3 reads CATRGPGEADTQYF. The CDR3 DNA reads as TGTGCCACCAGGGGCCCGGGAGAGGCAGATACGCAGTATTTT.